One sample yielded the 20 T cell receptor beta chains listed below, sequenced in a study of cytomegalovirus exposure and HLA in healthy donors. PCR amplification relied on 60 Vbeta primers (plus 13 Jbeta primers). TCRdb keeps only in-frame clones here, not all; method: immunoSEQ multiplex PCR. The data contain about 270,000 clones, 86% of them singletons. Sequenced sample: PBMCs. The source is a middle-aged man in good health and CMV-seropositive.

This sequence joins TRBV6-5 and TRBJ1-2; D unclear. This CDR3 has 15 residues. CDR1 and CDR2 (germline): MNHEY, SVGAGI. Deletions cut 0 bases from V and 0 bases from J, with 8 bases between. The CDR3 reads CASSYSRTANYGYTF. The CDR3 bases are TGTGCCAGCAGTTACTCGCGGACTGCTAACTATGGCTACACCTTC.

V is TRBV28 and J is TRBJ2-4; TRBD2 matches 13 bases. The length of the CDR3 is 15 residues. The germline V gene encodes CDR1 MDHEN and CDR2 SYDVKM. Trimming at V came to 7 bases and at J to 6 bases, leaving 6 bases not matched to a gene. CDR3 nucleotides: TGTGCCAGCAAACTAGCGGGGGGGCGGGGAAACATTCAGTACTTC. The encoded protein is CASKLAGGRGNIQYF.

The chain's CDR3 is CASTPGGTYEQYF. For the CDR3, the DNA is TGTGCCAGTACCCCGGGGGGGACTTACGAGCAGTACTTC. The rearrangement uses TRBV19 and TRBJ2-7, with 8 positions matching TRBD2. CDR3 size: 13 residues. CDR1 and CDR2 from the germline V gene are LNHDA and SQIVND (reference sequence). V was pared by 7 bases and J by 4 bases, with 6 bases of the junction left unmatched.

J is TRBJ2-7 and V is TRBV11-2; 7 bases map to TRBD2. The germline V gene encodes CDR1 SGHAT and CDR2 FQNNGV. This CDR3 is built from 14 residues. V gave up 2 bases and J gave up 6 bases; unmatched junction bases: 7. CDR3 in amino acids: CASSLPGGSPEQYF. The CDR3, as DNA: TGTGCCAGCAGCTTACCGGGCGGGAGCCCCGAGCAGTACTTC.

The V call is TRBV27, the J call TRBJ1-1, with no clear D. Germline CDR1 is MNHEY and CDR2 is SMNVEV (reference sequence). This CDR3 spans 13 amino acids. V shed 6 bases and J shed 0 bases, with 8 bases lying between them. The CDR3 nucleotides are TGTGCCAGCAGGGAGGACGTGAACACTGAAGCTTTCTTT. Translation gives CASREDVNTEAFF.

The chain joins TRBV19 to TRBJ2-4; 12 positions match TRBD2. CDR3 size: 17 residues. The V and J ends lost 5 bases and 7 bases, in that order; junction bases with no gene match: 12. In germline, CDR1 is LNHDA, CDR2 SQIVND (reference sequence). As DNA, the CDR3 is TGTGCCAGTAGTCCGCTCCCCCCTAGCGGGAGGGCGAACATTCAGTACTTC. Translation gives CASSPLPPSGRANIQYF.

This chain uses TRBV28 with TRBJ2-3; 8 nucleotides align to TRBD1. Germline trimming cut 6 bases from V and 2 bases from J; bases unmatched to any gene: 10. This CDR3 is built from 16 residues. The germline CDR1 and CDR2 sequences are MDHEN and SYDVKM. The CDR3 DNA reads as TGTGCCAGCAGCTCGACCGACAGGGGCCTCACAGATACGCAGTATTTT. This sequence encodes CASSSTDRGLTDTQYF.

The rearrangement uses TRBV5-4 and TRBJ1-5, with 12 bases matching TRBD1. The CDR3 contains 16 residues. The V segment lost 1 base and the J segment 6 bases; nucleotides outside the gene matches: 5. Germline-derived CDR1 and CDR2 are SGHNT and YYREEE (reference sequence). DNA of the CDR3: TGTGCCAGCAGCTTGATGGGACAGGGGGCAATTCAGCCCCAGCATTTT. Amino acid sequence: CASSLMGQGAIQPQHF.

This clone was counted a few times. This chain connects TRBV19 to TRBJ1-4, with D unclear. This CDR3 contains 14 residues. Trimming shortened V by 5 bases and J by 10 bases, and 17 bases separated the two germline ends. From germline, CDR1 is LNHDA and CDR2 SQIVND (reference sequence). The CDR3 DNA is TGTGCCAGTAGTTCTAGGACTCCGGCCGGAAAACTGTTTTTT. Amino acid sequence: CASSSRTPAGKLFF.

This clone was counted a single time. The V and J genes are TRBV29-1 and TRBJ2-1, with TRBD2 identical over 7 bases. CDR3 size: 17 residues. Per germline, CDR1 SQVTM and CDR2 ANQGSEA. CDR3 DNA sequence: TGCACCCTCCATCTGTGGAGGGGAGGGAGTTGTGGCAATGAGCAGTTCTTC. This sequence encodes CTLHLWRGGSCGNEQFF.

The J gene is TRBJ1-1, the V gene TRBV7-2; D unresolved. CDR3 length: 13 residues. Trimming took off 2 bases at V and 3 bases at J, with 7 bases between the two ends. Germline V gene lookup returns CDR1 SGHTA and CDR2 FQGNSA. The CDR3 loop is CASSLLGDTEAFF. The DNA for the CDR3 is TGTGCCAGCAGCTTACTTGGAGACACTGAAGCTTTCTTT. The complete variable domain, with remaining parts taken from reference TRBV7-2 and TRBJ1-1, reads GAGVSQSPSNKVTEKGKDVELRCDPISGHTALYWYRQSLGQGLEFLIYFQGNSAPDKSGLPSDRFSAERTGGSVSTLTIQRTQQEDSAVYLCASSLLGDTEAFFGQGTRLTVV.

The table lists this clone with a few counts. As DNA, the CDR3 is TGTGCCAGCAGTTGGGGGGATGAGCAGTTCTTC. Translating it yields CASSWGDEQFF. The genes are TRBV27 and TRBJ2-1, with a weak D call TRBD2 (6 bases). Trimming removed 4 bases at V and 8 bases at J, with 6 bases between. The CDR3 loop spans 11 amino acids. CDR1 is MNHEY, CDR2 SMNVEV, per germline (reference sequence).

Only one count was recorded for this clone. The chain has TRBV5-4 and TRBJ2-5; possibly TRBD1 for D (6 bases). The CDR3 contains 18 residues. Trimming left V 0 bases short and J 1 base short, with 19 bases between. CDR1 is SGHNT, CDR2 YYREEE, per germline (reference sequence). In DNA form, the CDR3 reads TGTGCCAGCAGCTTGGTTGTGGTGCTTGAGGACAGCCAAGAGACCCAGTACTTC. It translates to CASSLVVVLEDSQETQYF.

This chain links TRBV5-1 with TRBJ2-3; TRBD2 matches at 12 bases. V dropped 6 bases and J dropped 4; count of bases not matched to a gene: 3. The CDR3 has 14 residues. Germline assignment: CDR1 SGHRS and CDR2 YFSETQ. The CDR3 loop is CASMTSGSPDTQYF. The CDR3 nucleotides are TGCGCCAGCATGACTAGCGGGAGCCCAGATACGCAGTATTTT.

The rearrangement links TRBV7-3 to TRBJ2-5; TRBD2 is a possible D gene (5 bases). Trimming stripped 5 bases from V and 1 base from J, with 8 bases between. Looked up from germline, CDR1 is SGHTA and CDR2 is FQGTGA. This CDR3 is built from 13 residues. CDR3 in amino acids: CASSVGVQETQYF. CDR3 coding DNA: TGTGCCAGCAGCGTCGGGGTCCAAGAGACCCAGTACTTC.

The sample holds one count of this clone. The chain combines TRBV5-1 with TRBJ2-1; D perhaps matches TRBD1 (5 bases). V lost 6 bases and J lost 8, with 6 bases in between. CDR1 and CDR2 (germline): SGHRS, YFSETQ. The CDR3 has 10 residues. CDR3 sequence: CASKGDEQFF. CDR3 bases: TGCGCCAGCAAAGGGGATGAGCAGTTCTTC.

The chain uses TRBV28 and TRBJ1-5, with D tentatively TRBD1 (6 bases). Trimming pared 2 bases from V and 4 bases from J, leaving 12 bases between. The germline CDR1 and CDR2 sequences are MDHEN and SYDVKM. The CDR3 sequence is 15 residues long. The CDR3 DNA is TGTGCCAGCAGTTTAGGGCAGGGGTTTAATCAGCCCCAGCATTTT. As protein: CASSLGQGFNQPQHF.

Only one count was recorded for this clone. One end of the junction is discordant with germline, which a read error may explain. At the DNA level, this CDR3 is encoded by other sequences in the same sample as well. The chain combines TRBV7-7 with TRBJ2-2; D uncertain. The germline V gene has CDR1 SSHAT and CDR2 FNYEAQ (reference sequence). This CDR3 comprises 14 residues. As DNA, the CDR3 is TGTGCTAGCAGCTTAGGCCGGGACACCGGGGAGCTGTTTTTT. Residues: CASSLGRDTGELFF.

The chain's CDR3 is CASSYSPGNEQFF. The CDR3 nucleotides read TGTGCCAGCAGTTACTCTCCGGGGAATGAGCAGTTCTTC. The chain recombines TRBV6-5 with TRBJ2-1; a weak D match, TRBD2 (5 bases). Germline values: CDR1 MNHEY, CDR2 SVGAGI. Trimming took off 0 bases at V and 7 bases at J, with 7 bases between the two ends. This CDR3 region has 13 residues.

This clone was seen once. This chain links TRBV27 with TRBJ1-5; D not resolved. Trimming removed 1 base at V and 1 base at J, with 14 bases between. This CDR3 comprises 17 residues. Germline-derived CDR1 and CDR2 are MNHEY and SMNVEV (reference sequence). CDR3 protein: CASSLFVTEGSNQPQHF. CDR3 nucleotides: TGTGCCAGCAGTTTATTTGTGACCGAGGGCAGCAATCAGCCCCAGCATTTT.